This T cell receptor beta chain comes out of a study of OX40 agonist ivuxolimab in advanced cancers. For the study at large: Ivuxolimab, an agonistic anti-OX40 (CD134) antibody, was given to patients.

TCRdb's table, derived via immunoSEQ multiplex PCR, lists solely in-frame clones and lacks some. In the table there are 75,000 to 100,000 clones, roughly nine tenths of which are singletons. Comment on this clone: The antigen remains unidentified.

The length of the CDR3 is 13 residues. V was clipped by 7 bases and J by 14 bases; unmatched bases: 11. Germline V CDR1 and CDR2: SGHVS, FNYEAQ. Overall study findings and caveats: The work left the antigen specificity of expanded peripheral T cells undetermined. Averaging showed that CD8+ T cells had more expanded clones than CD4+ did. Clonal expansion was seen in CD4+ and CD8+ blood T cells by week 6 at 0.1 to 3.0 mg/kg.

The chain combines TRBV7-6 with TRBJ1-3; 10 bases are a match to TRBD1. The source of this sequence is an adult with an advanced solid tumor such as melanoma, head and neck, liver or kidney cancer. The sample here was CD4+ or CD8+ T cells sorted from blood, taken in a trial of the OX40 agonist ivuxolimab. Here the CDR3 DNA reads TGTGCCAGCACCACCCCAGGGGGGACAGGGGTATATTTT. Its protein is CASTTPGGTGVYF.